The next 27 T cell receptor beta chains were all read from a single sample in a study of shared clonotypes between healthy human individuals. TCRdb's table, derived via immunoSEQ multiplex PCR, lists solely in-frame clones and lacks some. Altogether 1,500,000 or so clones are present, around 97% being singletons, with the ten largest covering approximately 1%. The specimen was naive CD4+ T cells sorted from blood. This sample's subset: CD45RA+ positively selected. The source of these receptors is a man in his thirties or forties in good health.

The chain links TRBV28 to TRBJ2-4; TRBD1 might be the D (5 bases). V was shortened by 2 bases and J by 11 bases, with 19 bases between the two germline ends. Germline CDR1 and CDR2: MDHEN and SYDVKM. The CDR3 length is 15 residues. The CDR3 reads CASSLRGKGSVLQYF. The DNA of the CDR3 is TGTGCCAGCAGTTTAAGGGGAAAGGGATCGGTCCTTCAGTACTTC.

The chain is built from TRBV30 and TRBJ2-5; D not certain. CDR1 GTSNPN and CDR2 SVGIG come from the germline V gene (reference sequence). This CDR3 contains 11 residues. Trimming took 1 base from V and 5 from J, leaving 5 bases between them. For the CDR3, the DNA is TGTGCCTGGAGTGAACGGGAGACCCAGTACTTC. This encodes CAWSERETQYF.

The CDR3 DNA follows: TGCGCCAGCAGCGTACTAGAGCGCCGCACAGATACGCAGTATTTT. Its translation: CASSVLERRTDTQYF. V gene TRBV5-1 combines with J gene TRBJ2-3, with a tentative D call TRBD2 (5 bases). Trimming took off 4 bases at V and 1 base at J, with 13 bases between the two ends. The CDR3 has 15 amino acids. CDR1 and CDR2 (germline): SGHRS, YFSETQ.

The J gene is TRBJ2-7, the V gene TRBV4-3, with a tentative D call TRBD1 (5 bases). Trimming stripped 1 base from V and 5 bases from J, with 21 bases between. The CDR3 totals 17 residues. Germline loops: CDR1 LGHNA, CDR2 YSLEER. CDR3: CASSQARWRHPGHEQYF. As DNA, the CDR3 is TGCGCCAGCAGCCAAGCCCGGTGGCGTCACCCAGGGCACGAGCAGTACTTC.

The chain links TRBV9 to TRBJ2-3; 10 positions match TRBD2. The CDR3 is made up of 19 amino acids. V shed 0 bases and J 7 bases; nucleotides not matched to a gene: 17. Germline V lookup: CDR1 SGDLS, CDR2 YYNGEE. The CDR3 here is CASSVAPSGASGRAHTQYF. CDR3 in DNA: TGTGCCAGCAGCGTAGCCCCATCAGGAGCGAGCGGGAGGGCGCATACGCAGTATTTT.

The chain has TRBV7-2 and TRBJ2-5, with D tentatively TRBD2 (6 bases). Trimming cost V 7 bases and J 9 bases, with 18 bases left between them. The germline gives CDR1 SGHTA, CDR2 FQGNSA. This CDR3 spans 13 amino acids. The CDR3 DNA is TGTGCCAGCATCCACGGGCCGACGGGAGCCCAGTACTTC. Residues: CASIHGPTGAQYF.

This clone was seen just once. Other DNA sequences in the sample encode the same CDR3. This sequence joins TRBV6-6 and TRBJ2-3; D is ambiguous. This CDR3 is built from 12 residues. Germline lookup yields CDR1 MNHNY and CDR2 SVGAGI (reference sequence). Trimming left V 0 bases short and J 6 bases short, with 4 bases between. The CDR3: CASSYSGDTQYF. Written as DNA, the CDR3 is TGTGCCAGCAGTTACTCGGGGGATACGCAGTATTTT.

The table lists this clone with a count of one. This chain connects TRBV14 to TRBJ1-1; no firm D call. The CDR3 is made up of 13 amino acids. CDR1 SGHDN and CDR2 FVKESK come from the germline V gene. V was shortened by 1 base and J by 7 bases, with 10 bases between the two germline ends. The chain's CDR3 is CASSQAGTFEAFF. In nucleotides, the CDR3 is TGTGCCAGCAGCCAAGCAGGTACATTTGAAGCTTTCTTT.

The chain uses TRBV7-9 and TRBJ2-2; 11 bases agree with TRBD2. Per the germline V gene, CDR1 is SEHNR and CDR2 is FQNEAQ (reference sequence). The CDR3 covers 17 residues. J lost 7 bases, V lost 4 bases, and 11 bases had no gene match. The CDR3 DNA follows: TGTGCCAGCAGCTCCCGAGATAGCGGGAGGGCCATCGGGGAGCTGTTTTTT. It translates to CASSSRDSGRAIGELFF. Complete variable domain (other parts from reference TRBV7-9 and TRBJ2-2): DTGVSQNPRHKITKRGQNVTFRCDPISEHNRLYWYRQTLGQGPEFLTYFQNEAQLEKSRLLSDRFSAERPKGSFSTLEIQRTEQGDSAMYLCASSSRDSGRAIGELFFGEGSRLTVL.

The chain couples TRBV5-1 to TRBJ2-7, with 11 bases fitting TRBD2. With V trimmed by 5 bases and J by 3 bases, 7 bases remained unmatched. The CDR3 consists of 15 residues. Germline V gene sequence: CDR1 SGHRS, CDR2 YFSETQ. The chain's CDR3 is CASSTSGSALYEQYF. The CDR3 nucleotides read TGCGCCAGCAGTACTAGCGGGAGTGCCCTCTACGAGCAGTACTTC.

V usage is TRBV5-6 and J usage is TRBJ2-6; D not certain. Trimming removed 4 bases from V and 0 bases from J, with 17 bases in between. The CDR3 is 18 residues long. Germline CDR1 is SGHDT and CDR2 is YYEEEE. The CDR3 sequence: CASSPDLLAFSGANVLTF. The CDR3 bases are TGTGCCAGCAGCCCCGACCTATTGGCCTTCTCTGGGGCCAACGTCCTGACTTTC.

Comment on this clone: Other DNA sequences in the sample encode the same CDR3. The rearrangement uses TRBV9 and TRBJ1-3; D remains unclear. The germline V gene has CDR1 SGDLS and CDR2 YYNGEE. The CDR3 contains 14 residues. Deletions cut 0 bases from V and 1 base from J, with 5 bases between. The CDR3 here is CASSVDSSGNTIYF. Written as DNA, the CDR3 is TGTGCCAGCAGCGTAGACAGTTCTGGAAACACCATATATTTT. Filled out from reference TRBV9 and TRBJ1-3, the complete variable domain reads DSGVTQTPKHLITATGQRVTLRCSPRSGDLSVYWYQQSLDQGLQFLIQYYNGEERAKGNILERFSAQQFPDLHSELNLSSLELGDSALYFCASSVDSSGNTIYFGEGSWLTVV.

This chain joins TRBV19 and TRBJ2-7; 9 positions agree with TRBD2. Looked up from germline, CDR1 is LNHDA and CDR2 is SQIVND (reference sequence). After removal of 3 bases from V and 5 bases from J, the junction contained 5 bases not matched to a gene. The CDR3 consists of 14 residues. CDR3 residues: CASSIGTSSDEQYF. CDR3 nucleotides: TGTGCCAGTAGTATTGGGACTAGCAGCGACGAGCAGTACTTC.

The chain uses TRBV27 and TRBJ2-5; D might be TRBD2 (5 bases). The CDR3 consists of 13 residues. Germline V gives CDR1 MNHEY, CDR2 SMNVEV (reference sequence). V was pared by 3 bases and J by 5 bases, with 10 bases between. Here the CDR3 reads CASSFGGWETQYF. CDR3 DNA sequence: TGTGCCAGCAGTTTTGGCGGGTGGGAGACCCAGTACTTC.

This rearrangement joins TRBV4-1 to TRBJ2-1; no clear D. CDR3 size: 15 residues. V gave up 1 base and J gave up 4 bases, with 11 bases separating them. CDR1 is MGHRA and CDR2 is YSYEKL in the germline V gene. CDR3 loop: CASSQGVTGYNEQFF. The CDR3 DNA sequence: TGCGCCAGCAGCCAAGGGGTTACTGGTTACAATGAGCAGTTCTTC.

This clone showed up just a few times. The chain links TRBV18 to TRBJ1-5, with no clear D. This CDR3 is 16 amino acids long. CDR1 and CDR2 (germline): KGHSH, LQKENI. The V gene lost 5 bases and the J gene lost 4 bases, with 18 bases spanning the gap. The CDR3, as DNA: TGTGCCAGCTCAGCGGGGTCTTCCTTCCCTAATCAGCCCCAGCATTTT. Translation: CASSAGSSFPNQPQHF.

V is TRBV7-2 and J is TRBJ2-7; D gene ambiguous. V lost 2 bases, J lost 2 bases, and 7 bases lay in between. The CDR3 is 13 residues long. CDR1 and CDR2 from the germline V gene are SGHTA and FQGNSA. Written as DNA, the CDR3 is TGTGCCAGCAGCTTACATCCGACCTACGAGCAGTACTTC. Translation: CASSLHPTYEQYF.

The V gene is TRBV7-8, the J gene TRBJ2-2; perhaps TRBD1 as D (6 bases). CDR1 is SGHVS and CDR2 is FQNEAQ in the germline V gene. CDR3 length: 15 amino acids. Trimming cost V 2 bases and J 1 base, with 8 bases left between them. The CDR3 DNA reads TGTGCCAGCAGCTTATGGGGACAGAACACCGGGGAGCTGTTTTTT. It specifies CASSLWGQNTGELFF. Full variable domain (outside the CDR3, taken from reference TRBV7-8 and TRBJ2-2): GAGVSQSPRYKVAKRGQDVALRCDPISGHVSLFWYQQALGQGPEFLTYFQNEAQLDKSGLPSDRFFAERPEGSVSTLKIQRTQQEDSAVYLCASSLWGQNTGELFFGEGSRLTVL.

This chain connects TRBV18 to TRBJ2-7, with D perhaps being TRBD1 or TRBD2 (5 bases each). The CDR3 runs 15 residues. Germline V gene data show CDR1 as KGHSH and CDR2 as LQKENI. The V end lost 3 bases, the J end lost 5 bases, and 17 bases lay between the germline ends. The CDR3 is CASSPVRGADHEQYF. The CDR3 DNA follows: TGTGCCAGCTCACCTGTGAGGGGAGCAGACCACGAGCAGTACTTC.

The chain combines TRBV7-1 with TRBJ2-5; possible D gene TRBD2, 5 bases. TRBV7-1 is noted as an ORF with a role that remains uncertain. The CDR3 spans 14 residues. Trimming pared 5 bases from V and 5 bases from J, leaving 15 bases between. Here the CDR3 reads CASSRGGSEETQYF. CDR3 coding DNA: TGTGCCAGCAGCCGCGGTGGGAGCGAGGAGACCCAGTACTTC.

The gene calls are TRBV18 and TRBJ1-2; D ambiguous. Trimming removed 8 bases at V and 4 bases at J, with 26 bases between. This CDR3 has 17 amino acids. Germline-derived CDR1 and CDR2 are KGHSH and LQKENI. Here the CDR3 DNA reads TGTGCCAGCCGCCCTCCGGGTTTACTGGGCGATTCCTATGGCTACACCTTC. Its translation: CASRPPGLLGDSYGYTF.

The rearrangement uses TRBV25-1 and TRBJ1-2, with D tentatively TRBD1 (6 bases). The length of the CDR3 is 15 residues. Trimming left V 0 bases short and J 4 bases short, with 12 bases between. Germline lookup yields CDR1 MGHDK and CDR2 SYGVNS. CDR3 loop: CASSEYGRGLYGYTF. In DNA, the CDR3 is TGTGCCAGCAGTGAATATGGCAGGGGACTCTATGGCTACACCTTC.

The J gene is TRBJ1-1, the V gene TRBV6-1; D not resolved. CDR1 is MNHNS and CDR2 is SASEGT in the germline V gene. Trimming cost V 7 bases and J 0 bases, with 6 bases left between them. The CDR3 spans 12 residues. The chain's CDR3 is CASNKVNTEAFF. In DNA, the CDR3 is TGTGCCAGCAACAAGGTGAACACTGAAGCTTTCTTT.

The V gene is TRBV7-2, the J gene TRBJ2-7, with 15 bases aligning to TRBD2. With 4 bases clipped from V and 6 bases from J, the junction kept 4 bases outside the gene matches. The CDR3 runs to 15 residues. CDR1 SGHTA and CDR2 FQGNSA come from the germline V gene. The CDR3 loop reads CASSYGLAGGVEQYF. In DNA, the CDR3 is TGTGCCAGCAGCTACGGACTAGCGGGAGGGGTCGAGCAGTACTTC.

This clone was seen a handful of times. The DNA for the CDR3 is TGCGCCAGCAGACCGGGACAGGGGCGGACTGAAGCTTTCTTT. Translated: CASRPGQGRTEAFF. The genes are TRBV5-1 and TRBJ1-1; 10 bases are a match to TRBD1. The germline V gene has CDR1 SGHRS and CDR2 YFSETQ. With 5 bases clipped from V and 5 bases from J, the junction kept 6 bases outside the gene matches. The CDR3 spans 14 residues.

This clone was counted a single time. Other DNA sequences within the sample encode an identical CDR3. J is TRBJ2-3 and V is TRBV5-4; the match to TRBD2 covers 11 bases. V gave up 4 bases and J gave up 5 bases; unmatched junction bases: 3. The germline V gene encodes CDR1 SGHNT and CDR2 YYREEE (reference sequence). The CDR3 is 14 residues long. The CDR3 loop is CASSLGLAGDTQYF. The CDR3 coding sequence is TGTGCCAGCAGCCTCGGACTAGCGGGAGATACGCAGTATTTT. Together with reference TRBV5-4 and TRBJ2-3, the CDR3 gives the full variable domain: ETGVTQSPTHLIKTRGQQVTLRCSSQSGHNTVSWYQQALGQGPQFIFQYYREEENGRGNFPPRFSGLQFPNYSSELNVNALELDDSALYLCASSLGLAGDTQYFGPGTRLTVL.

The V gene is TRBV19, the J gene TRBJ2-7, with 8 positions matching TRBD1. This CDR3 is built from 15 residues. Germline-derived CDR1 and CDR2 are LNHDA and SQIVND (reference sequence). Trimming cost V 7 bases and J 4 bases; bases outside gene matches: 12. CDR3 in amino acids: CASNSPGTGLYEQYF. CDR3 coding DNA: TGTGCCAGTAATTCCCCCGGGACAGGTCTTTACGAGCAGTACTTC.